This T cell receptor beta chain was recovered during a study of blood T cell repertoires in COVID-19. Libraries were prepared by immunoSEQ multiplex PCR; TCRdb keeps only in-frame clonotypes and omits some of them. The sample includes around 220,000 clones, about 86% of them seen just once. The clonotype was recovered from a woman in her 50s with acute or convalescent COVID-19. Sequenced: peripheral blood.

The CDR3 region has the DNA TGCGCCAGCAGCTTACAGGGGGCACAAGAGACCCAGTACTTC. Protein sequence: CASSLQGAQETQYF. This chain joins TRBV5-1 and TRBJ2-5, with TRBD1 matching over 9 bases. J gave up 2 bases and V 2 bases, and 1 base lay outside the gene matches. This CDR3 region has 14 residues. Germline lookup yields CDR1 SGHRS and CDR2 YFSETQ.